The clone carrying this T cell receptor beta chain was detected only a few times. Its antigen is not known. This sample was included in a study of cytomegalovirus exposure and HLA in healthy donors. Points from the study as a whole: Upon later analysis, HLA-associated TCR beta chains proved more clonally expanded than other, equally common chains. A prior analysis recorded that most TCR beta V segments were productive about 87% or about 30% of the time.

PCR amplification relied on 60 Vbeta primers (plus 13 Jbeta primers). Authors' analysis steps: Counted up in a later analysis, unique TCR beta chains came to about 80 million, with around 9.9 million shared. Sequenced by immunoSEQ multiplex PCR; TCRdb stores in-frame clones only, minus some. The DNA was the basis for D and trimming; V, J and clone size are from that table. The profile covers tens of thousands of clones, with less than 80% appearing a single time and approximately 6.9% taken by the ten largest. Trimming pared 0 bases from V and 8 bases from J, leaving 13 bases between. Germline loops: CDR1 MGHRA, CDR2 YSYEKL. This CDR3 comprises 14 residues.

The source material was PBMCs. The source of this sequence is a woman in her forties or fifties in good health and CMV-seropositive. The chain joins TRBV4-1 to TRBJ2-5, with D possibly matching TRBD2 (6 bases). The CDR3 is CASSQEISGDTQYF. The CDR3 region has the DNA TGCGCCAGCAGCCAAGAAATTAGCGGAGATACCCAGTACTTC.